The 26 T cell receptor beta chains given below trace back to one sample, sequenced in a study of cytomegalovirus exposure and HLA in healthy donors. Libraries were prepared by immunoSEQ multiplex PCR; TCRdb keeps only in-frame clonotypes and omits some of them. Here the sample spans some 260,000 clones, roughly 91% being singletons. The sequenced material came from PBMCs. These receptors were collected from a woman aged 25 to 39 in good health and CMV-seronegative.

The chain has TRBV28 and TRBJ2-1; tentatively, D is TRBD1 or TRBD2 (5 bases each). This CDR3 is built from 14 residues. Between the trimmed V and J ends, which lost 5 bases and 6 bases, there was a span of 14 bases. Germline V CDR1 and CDR2: MDHEN, SYDVKM. The DNA of the CDR3 is TGTGCCAGCAGTCGGGACGGATTTTCCAATGAGCAGTTCTTC. Its translation is CASSRDGFSNEQFF.

The J gene is TRBJ2-7, the V gene TRBV5-1; 7 bases align to TRBD1. Per germline, CDR1 SGHRS and CDR2 YFSETQ. This CDR3 contains 15 residues. J gave up 0 bases and V 3 bases, and 6 bases lay outside the gene matches. The CDR3 loop is CASSYGQAASYEQYF. The CDR3 bases are TGCGCCAGCAGCTACGGACAGGCCGCCTCCTACGAGCAGTACTTC.

The CDR3 nucleotides read TGTGCCAGCAGCCAGCCTCCTATGACAGACTCTGGGGCCAACGTCCTGACTTTC. This translates into CASSQPPMTDSGANVLTF. This chain connects TRBV4-2 to TRBJ2-6; possible D gene TRBD1, 5 bases. V was trimmed by 3 bases and J by 0 bases, leaving 15 bases between them. CDR3 length equals 18 residues. Germline CDR1 reads LGHNA; CDR2 reads YNFKEQ.

This chain connects TRBV27 to TRBJ2-5, with 10 positions matching TRBD1. Trimming cost V 9 bases and J 5 bases; bases outside gene matches: 15. This CDR3 spans 16 amino acids. The germline gives CDR1 MNHEY, CDR2 SMNVEV (reference sequence). The CDR3: CASSELPTGGAETQYF. As DNA, the CDR3 is TGTGCCAGTTCCGAGCTGCCGACAGGGGGCGCGGAGACCCAGTACTTC.

The chain links TRBV10-2 to TRBJ2-7, with 8 bases identical to TRBD1. Germline CDR1 WSHSY, CDR2 SAAADI. Trimming at V came to 3 bases and at J to 5 bases, leaving 9 bases not matched to a gene. CDR3 length: 15 amino acids. The DNA of the CDR3 is TGCGCCAGCAGTGATTTAGGGACAGGTCGAAACGAGCAGTACTTC. This sequence encodes CASSDLGTGRNEQYF.

The chain links TRBV6-5 to TRBJ2-7; D tentatively fits TRBD1 or TRBD2 (6 bases each). From germline, CDR1 is MNHEY and CDR2 SVGAGI. Trimming took 10 bases from V and 6 from J, leaving 13 bases between them. The CDR3 totals 11 residues. CDR3 in amino acids: CAIGGGLEQYF. The CDR3 nucleotides are TGTGCCATCGGGGGCGGTCTCGAGCAGTACTTC.

This clone was recorded once. The chain links TRBV18 to TRBJ2-2; D uncertain. The V and J ends lost 6 bases and 1 base respectively, with 6 bases between them. This CDR3 region has 13 residues. CDR1 and CDR2 from the germline V gene are KGHSH and LQKENI. The CDR3 loop reads CASSSRNTGELFF. As DNA, the CDR3 is TGTGCCAGCTCTTCGAGGAACACCGGGGAGCTGTTTTTT.

V is TRBV6-5 and J is TRBJ2-2; a possible D gene is TRBD2 (6 bases). Germline V lookup: CDR1 MNHEY, CDR2 SVGAGI. Trimming left V 2 bases short and J 4 bases short, with 8 bases between. The CDR3 runs 14 residues. CDR3 region: CASSYLATTGELFF. Written as DNA, the CDR3 is TGTGCCAGCAGTTACCTAGCGACCACCGGGGAGCTGTTTTTT.

The V call is TRBV9, the J call TRBJ1-5; D is undetermined. This CDR3 contains 14 residues. Trimming left V 0 bases short and J 3 bases short, with 7 bases between. Germline CDR1 is SGDLS and CDR2 is YYNGEE. CDR3 nucleotides: TGTGCCAGCAGCGTAGTACCCGACAATCAGCCCCAGCATTTT. Its protein product is CASSVVPDNQPQHF. Together with reference TRBV9 and TRBJ1-5, the CDR3 gives the full variable domain: DSGVTQTPKHLITATGQRVTLRCSPRSGDLSVYWYQQSLDQGLQFLIQYYNGEERAKGNILERFSAQQFPDLHSELNLSSLELGDSALYFCASSVVPDNQPQHFGDGTRLSIL.

CDR3: CASSLGGSGSRSDNEQFF. In DNA form, the CDR3 reads TGTGCCAGCAGCTTAGGTGGTAGCGGGAGTCGGTCCGACAATGAGCAGTTCTTC. V gene TRBV7-8 combines with J gene TRBJ2-1; 9 positions match TRBD2. The V gene's germline CDR1 is SGHVS and CDR2 FQNEAQ. Trimming removed 1 base from V and 5 bases from J; junction bases left unmatched: 12. The CDR3 extends over 18 amino acids.

V usage is TRBV29-1 and J usage is TRBJ2-1, with D perhaps TRBD1 or TRBD2 (6 bases each). Trimming removed 5 bases at V and 0 bases at J, with 14 bases between. The CDR3 consists of 15 residues. Germline CDR1 reads SQVTM; CDR2 reads ANQGSEA. The CDR3 spells CSVSGGPSSYNEQFF. In nucleotides, the CDR3 is TGCAGCGTTTCTGGGGGGCCTAGCTCCTACAATGAGCAGTTCTTC.

The rearrangement joins TRBV7-6 to TRBJ1-2; no definite D call. The CDR3 loop spans 13 amino acids. Looked up from germline, CDR1 is SGHVS and CDR2 is FNYEAQ. Deletions cut 2 bases from V and 5 bases from J, with 9 bases between. CDR3 residues: CASSLLGGYGYTF. The CDR3 bases are TGTGCCAGCAGCTTACTAGGCGGATATGGCTACACCTTC.

V and J are TRBV14 and TRBJ2-1; D could derive from TRBD1 or TRBD2 (5 bases each). V was trimmed by 8 bases and J by 8 bases, leaving 13 bases between them. CDR1 is SGHDN and CDR2 is FVKESK in the germline V gene. The CDR3 extends over 12 amino acids. The CDR3 spells CASGTVLHEQFF. The DNA of the CDR3 is TGTGCCAGCGGGACCGTACTCCATGAGCAGTTCTTC. The whole variable domain, remainder taken from reference TRBV14 and TRBJ2-1, is EAGVTQFPSHSVIEKGQTVTLRCDPISGHDNLYWYRRVMGKEIKFLLHFVKESKQDESGMPNNRFLAERTGGTYSTLKVQPAELEDSGVYFCASGTVLHEQFFGPGTRLTVL.

This chain uses TRBV7-9 with TRBJ1-2; D gene unclear. Per germline, CDR1 SEHNR and CDR2 FQNEAQ (reference sequence). The CDR3 runs 13 residues. V was clipped by 5 bases and J by 3 bases, with 10 bases between them. The CDR3 region is CASSPTSDYGYTF. CDR3 nucleotide sequence: TGTGCCAGCAGCCCTACAAGCGACTATGGCTACACCTTC.

This clone appeared a single time. The chain joins TRBV9 to TRBJ2-6, with 9 nucleotides matching TRBD1. The V gene's germline CDR1 is SGDLS and CDR2 YYNGEE. V trimming: 1 base; J trimming: 2 bases; junction bases outside the gene matches: 1. There are 16 residues in the CDR3. CDR3 nucleotide sequence: TGTGCCAGCAGCGTACGACAGGGGGCTGGGGCCAACGTCCTGACTTTC. Encoded protein: CASSVRQGAGANVLTF.

The chain has TRBV28 and TRBJ2-7; D might be TRBD1 (5 bases). The CDR3 runs 12 residues. V was pared by 7 bases and J by 4 bases, with 11 bases between. Looked up from germline, CDR1 is MDHEN and CDR2 is SYDVKM. CDR3 DNA: TGTGCCAGCACACCGGACACGTACGAGCAGTACTTC. Translation gives CASTPDTYEQYF.

The CDR3 DNA reads as TGTGCCAGCAGCTTAGTCGGGGGGAATAGCAATCAGCCCCAGCATTTT. Translation: CASSLVGGNSNQPQHF. The rearrangement joins TRBV7-2 to TRBJ1-5; weak D call: TRBD1 (5 bases). This CDR3 is built from 16 residues. V was trimmed by 1 base and J by 0 bases, leaving 10 bases between them. Per germline, CDR1 SGHTA and CDR2 FQGNSA.

This clone was detected only once. The rearrangement joins TRBV7-2 to TRBJ2-7; TRBD1 matches at 10 bases. Trimming took 4 bases from V and 2 from J; bases not matched to a gene: 2. Germline lookup yields CDR1 SGHTA and CDR2 FQGNSA. CDR3 length: 14 amino acids. CDR3 in DNA: TGTGCCAGCAGCTGGACAGGGGGTCCCTACGAGCAGTACTTC. It encodes CASSWTGGPYEQYF.

CDR3 sequence: CASSESGPVYNEQFF. DNA of the CDR3: TGTGCCAGCAGTGAATCGGGGCCGGTCTACAATGAGCAGTTCTTC. V is TRBV25-1 and J is TRBJ2-1, with D possibly being TRBD1 or TRBD2 (5 bases each). V gave up 1 base and J gave up 3 bases, with 10 bases separating them. The CDR3 has 15 amino acids. CDR1 and CDR2 (germline): MGHDK, SYGVNS.

The genes are TRBV29-1 and TRBJ2-3; 11 bases are shared with TRBD1. CDR1 is SQVTM, CDR2 ANQGSEA, per germline. This CDR3 region has 15 residues. V lost 7 bases and J lost 4; bases outside the gene matches: 10. The CDR3 reads CSAGTGGVRADTQYF. CDR3 sequence (DNA): TGCAGCGCCGGGACAGGGGGGGTTAGGGCAGATACGCAGTATTTT.

The chain is built from TRBV12-5 and TRBJ2-7, with 9 positions matching TRBD2. Looked up from germline, CDR1 is LGHNT and CDR2 is FRNRAP. Trimming removed 6 bases from V and 0 bases from J; junction bases left unmatched: 3. The CDR3 is 14 residues long. The CDR3 sequence: CASGPSGDSYEQYF. For the CDR3, the DNA is TGTGCTAGTGGCCCTAGCGGGGACTCCTACGAGCAGTACTTC. Drawing the rest from reference TRBV12-5 and TRBJ2-7, the complete variable domain is DARVTQTPRHKVTEMGQEVTMRCQPILGHNTVFWYRQTMMQGLELLAYFRNRAPLDDSGMPKDRFSAEMPDATLATLKIQPSEPRDSAVYFCASGPSGDSYEQYFGPGTRLTVT.

This clone was observed a handful of times. The rearrangement links TRBV6-1 to TRBJ2-7, with a tentative D call TRBD2 (6 bases). The CDR3 spans 13 residues. Trimming took off 6 bases at V and 4 bases at J, with 13 bases between the two ends. Germline CDR1 and CDR2: MNHNS and SASEGT. In DNA, the CDR3 is TGTGCCAGCAGCCTAGGAGGGCTGTACGAGCAGTACTTC. This translates into CASSLGGLYEQYF.

The chain recombines TRBV5-4 with TRBJ2-3; 10 nucleotides align to TRBD2. The length of the CDR3 is 15 residues. The germline V gene has CDR1 SGHNT and CDR2 YYREEE (reference sequence). V lost 6 bases, J lost 8 bases, and 12 bases stayed unmatched. The CDR3 sequence: CASTGRSSGSPTQYF. The CDR3 DNA follows: TGTGCCAGCACCGGAAGGTCTAGCGGGAGTCCTACGCAGTATTTT.

The rearrangement uses TRBV5-4 and TRBJ2-7; 12 bases are a match to TRBD2. The V and J ends lost 0 bases and 4 bases, in that order; junction bases with no gene match: 2. The length of the CDR3 is 15 residues. Germline V gene lookup returns CDR1 SGHNT and CDR2 YYREEE (reference sequence). The CDR3 DNA reads TGTGCCAGCAGCTTGGGGGGGACTAGCGGGTACGAGCAGTACTTC. This codes for CASSLGGTSGYEQYF.

The rearrangement joins TRBV9 to TRBJ2-5; tentative D call: TRBD1 (5 bases). This CDR3 region has 15 residues. Trimming cost V 2 bases and J 2 bases, with 13 bases left between them. Germline CDR1 and CDR2: SGDLS and YYNGEE. The CDR3 nucleotides are TGTGCCAGCAGCGTTGAGACAGAGGAACAAGAGACCCAGTACTTC. Translating it yields CASSVETEEQETQYF.

The rearrangement joins TRBV7-9 to TRBJ2-3; possible D gene TRBD2, 5 bases. The length of the CDR3 is 14 residues. The V end lost 5 bases, the J end lost 3 bases, and 12 bases lay between the germline ends. CDR1 and CDR2 from the germline V gene are SEHNR and FQNEAQ (reference sequence). Here the CDR3 reads CASSPAWETDTQYF. DNA for the CDR3: TGTGCCAGCAGCCCGGCGTGGGAGACAGATACGCAGTATTTT.